The rows below give T cell receptor beta chains drawn from one sample of a study of blood T cells in healthy people across ages. TCRdb called the 5' RACE reads again in MiXCR, with one record for every CDR3 protein. This table holds 1.5 million to 2 million distinct CDR3 sequences, around 48% found once. Sequenced sample: blood. The receptors derive from a woman in her thirties or forties in good health. Each CDR3 is given with its conserved first and last residue. A D gene is named only where the DNA matches it firmly. Clone size is stated in some rows and not others, as once, few, many or a class when expanded.

cdr3_aa: CATSRLPPGGDEQYF
cdr3_nt: TGTGCCACCAGCAGACTTCCCCCAGGCGGGGACGAGCAGTACTTC
clone_size: few
d_call: .
j_call: TRBJ2-7
v_call: TRBV15

cdr3_aa: CASSFQNTDTQYF
cdr3_nt: TGTGCCAGCAGCTTCCAGAACACAGATACGCAGTATTTT
clone_size: few
d_call: .
j_call: TRBJ2-3
v_call: TRBV7-9

cdr3_aa: CSVGGADTQYF
cdr3_nt: TGCAGCGTTGGCGGGGCAGATACGCAGTATTTT
clone_size: many
d_call: .
j_call: TRBJ2-3
v_call: TRBV29-1

cdr3_aa: CASSPGQHTDTQYF
cdr3_nt: TGCGCCAGCAGCCCGGGACAGCACACAGATACGCAGTATTTT
clone_size: few
d_call: TRBD1
j_call: TRBJ2-3
v_call: TRBV5-1

cdr3_aa: CASSPRDPPYEQYF
cdr3_nt: TGTGCCAGCAGCCCCCGGGACCCTCCCTACGAGCAGTACTTC
clone_size: few
d_call: .
j_call: TRBJ2-7
v_call: TRBV11-1

cdr3_aa: CASSPGGLAGVDNEQFF
cdr3_nt: TGTGCCAGCAGCCCCGGAGGGCTAGCGGGGGTTGACAATGAGCAGTTCTTC
clone_size: .
d_call: TRBD2
j_call: TRBJ2-1
v_call: TRBV6-2/TRBV6-3

cdr3_aa: CASSPQPTGMLRYF
cdr3_nt: TGTGCCAGCAGTCCTCAACCGACAGGGATGCTTCGGTACTTC
clone_size: once
d_call: TRBD1
j_call: TRBJ2-7
v_call: TRBV6-2/TRBV6-3

cdr3_aa: CASSPPAGGPGEQFF
cdr3_nt: TGTGCCAGCAGTCCCCCGGCGGGGGGGCCTGGTGAGCAGTTCTTC
clone_size: .
d_call: TRBD2
j_call: TRBJ2-1
v_call: TRBV27

cdr3_aa: CASSRTAATNEKLFF
cdr3_nt: TGTGCCAGCTCACGGACAGCCGCAACTAATGAAAAACTGTTTTTT
clone_size: .
d_call: .
j_call: TRBJ1-4
v_call: TRBV18

cdr3_aa: CAISENRQKQETQYF
cdr3_nt: TGTGCCATCAGTGAAAACCGCCAAAAGCAAGAGACCCAGTACTTC
clone_size: .
d_call: .
j_call: TRBJ2-5
v_call: TRBV10-3

cdr3_aa: CASSSDSFTDTQYF
cdr3_nt: TGTGCCAGCAGCTCGGACAGCTTCACAGATACGCAGTATTTT
clone_size: .
d_call: .
j_call: TRBJ2-3
v_call: TRBV7-2

cdr3_aa: CASSQEGGHLSPLHF
cdr3_nt: TGTGCCAGCAGCCAAGAAGGAGGGCATCTCTCACCCCTCCACTTT
clone_size: .
d_call: .
j_call: TRBJ1-6
v_call: TRBV3-1

cdr3_aa: CASRGRETQYF
cdr3_nt: TGTGCCAGCAGGGGTAGAGAGACCCAGTACTTC
clone_size: .
d_call: .
j_call: TRBJ2-5
v_call: TRBV12-3/TRBV12-4

cdr3_aa: CAAGRNQPQHF
cdr3_nt: TGTGCCGCCGGCCGTAATCAGCCCCAGCATTTT
clone_size: .
d_call: .
j_call: TRBJ1-5
v_call: TRBV7-9

cdr3_aa: CASSTYRGQGILYF
cdr3_nt: TGTGCCAGCAGCACTTACAGGGGGCAGGGCATTCTGTACTTC
clone_size: .
d_call: TRBD1
j_call: TRBJ2-7
v_call: TRBV11-2

cdr3_aa: CASSNLGAGANVLTF
cdr3_nt: TGTGCCAGCAGTAATTTGGGAGCCGGGGCCAACGTCCTGACTTTC
clone_size: few
d_call: .
j_call: TRBJ2-6
v_call: TRBV7-2

cdr3_aa: CSARYSLTDTQYF
cdr3_nt: TGCAGTGCTAGATACAGTTTGACAGATACGCAGTATTTT
clone_size: .
d_call: .
j_call: TRBJ2-3
v_call: TRBV20-1

cdr3_aa: CSAGQGRAYSYEQYF
cdr3_nt: TGCAGCGCAGGTCAGGGGAGGGCGTACTCCTACGAGCAGTACTTC
clone_size: few
d_call: .
j_call: TRBJ2-7
v_call: TRBV29-1

cdr3_aa: CASSSRTSGETSTDTQYF
cdr3_nt: TGTGCCAGCAGCTCCAGGACTAGCGGGGAGACTAGCACAGATACGCAGTATTTT
clone_size: .
d_call: TRBD2
j_call: TRBJ2-3
v_call: TRBV13

cdr3_aa: CASTRQGLGNDGYTF
cdr3_nt: TGTGCCAGCACGAGACAGGGATTAGGTAACGATGGCTACACCTTC
clone_size: once
d_call: TRBD1
j_call: TRBJ1-2
v_call: TRBV2

cdr3_aa: CASNTTPGLRTDTQYF
cdr3_nt: TGTGCCAGCAATACTACTCCTGGACTCCGCACAGATACGCAGTATTTT
clone_size: few
d_call: .
j_call: TRBJ2-3
v_call: TRBV28

cdr3_aa: CASSLLASGTDTQYF
cdr3_nt: TGTGCTAGCAGCTTACTAGCGTCTGGTACAGATACGCAGTATTTT
clone_size: .
d_call: TRBD2
j_call: TRBJ2-3
v_call: TRBV7-7

cdr3_aa: CASSQDQNWLWGYTF
cdr3_nt: TGCGCCAGCAGCCAAGATCAAAACTGGCTGTGGGGCTACACCTTC
clone_size: .
d_call: .
j_call: TRBJ1-2
v_call: TRBV4-3

cdr3_aa: CSARVPPAIAGEIDEQFF
cdr3_nt: TGCAGTGCTAGAGTTCCTCCGGCGATAGCGGGGGAGATTGATGAGCAGTTCTTC
clone_size: few
d_call: TRBD2
j_call: TRBJ2-1
v_call: TRBV20-1